This T cell receptor beta chain was identified during a study of T cells in women clearing cervical HPV infection. Study conclusions and caveats: Cases carried less TRBV6-7 than controls: roughly 0.11% versus 0.16%. Effector/memory and HPV-specific T cells were not isolated, and association timing is unknown. CIN3+ cases had significantly higher TCR richness than controls; evenness did not differ.

The CDR3 consists of 13 residues. Per the germline V gene, CDR1 is SEHNR and CDR2 is FQNEAQ (reference sequence). Remarks on this clone: No antigen is known for it. The read terminates 3 residues ahead of where the CDR3 ends, so the germline J gene completes it.

Genomic DNA, averaging about 1,100 ng per sample, yielded TCR beta CDR3 via immunoSEQ. Generated by immunoSEQ multiplex PCR, the TCRdb table keeps only in-frame clones and is missing some. The sample table includes roughly 34,000 clones. The V and J genes are TRBV7-9 and TRBJ2-4; unclear D gene. Sequencing was done on a sample of blood buffy coat. The sequence was collected from a woman aged 18 to 75 with a cervical HPV16 infection that either progressed to CIN3+ or cleared (not recorded which). The CDR3 region is CASSLEGSPGQYF. Incomplete CDR3 DNA: TGTGCCAGCAGCTTAGAGGGCAGCCCTGGT.